This T cell receptor (beta chain) was recorded in a study of vaccination effects on CD4 cells after COVID-19. Study-level information: Each participant received a vaccine that was either BNT162b2 or mRNA-1273, given as two doses.

As for this clone: What it binds is not known.

Antigen-specific CD4+ T cells were expanded (with viral peptide pools) by the ViraFEST assay ahead of sequencing. Cultured cells yielded isolated CD4+ T cells after more than nine days. People in the vaccine group had not been infected with SARS-CoV-2 before, and their nucleocapsid antibodies were negative. Sequenced by immunoSEQ multiplex PCR; TCRdb stores in-frame clones only, minus some. Of 30,000 to 35,000 clones in the sample, more than 70% were seen once. The length of the CDR3 is 14 residues. From germline, CDR1 is MDHEN and CDR2 SYDVKM. The trim removed 8 bases at V and 3 bases at J, leaving 10 bases unmatched.

Sequenced material: CD4+ T cells from PBMCs cultured with HCoV-OC43 spike peptides, taken before COVID-19 vaccination. This sample's subset: HCoV-OC43 spike overlapping peptide pool stimulation. The TCR was taken from a human donor who received a COVID-19 vaccine. This rearrangement joins TRBV28 to TRBJ2-7; the match to TRBD1 covers 7 bases. The CDR3 here is CASSRQGGFYEQYF. The CDR3 coding sequence is TGTGCCAGCTCCCGACAGGGTGGCTTCTACGAGCAGTACTTC. Filled out from reference TRBV28 and TRBJ2-7, the complete variable domain reads DVKVTQSSRYLVKRTGEKVFLECVQDMDHENMFWYRQDPGLGLRLIYFSYDVKMKEKGDIPEGYSVSREKKERFSLILESASTNQTSMYLCASSRQGGFYEQYFGPGTRLTVT.